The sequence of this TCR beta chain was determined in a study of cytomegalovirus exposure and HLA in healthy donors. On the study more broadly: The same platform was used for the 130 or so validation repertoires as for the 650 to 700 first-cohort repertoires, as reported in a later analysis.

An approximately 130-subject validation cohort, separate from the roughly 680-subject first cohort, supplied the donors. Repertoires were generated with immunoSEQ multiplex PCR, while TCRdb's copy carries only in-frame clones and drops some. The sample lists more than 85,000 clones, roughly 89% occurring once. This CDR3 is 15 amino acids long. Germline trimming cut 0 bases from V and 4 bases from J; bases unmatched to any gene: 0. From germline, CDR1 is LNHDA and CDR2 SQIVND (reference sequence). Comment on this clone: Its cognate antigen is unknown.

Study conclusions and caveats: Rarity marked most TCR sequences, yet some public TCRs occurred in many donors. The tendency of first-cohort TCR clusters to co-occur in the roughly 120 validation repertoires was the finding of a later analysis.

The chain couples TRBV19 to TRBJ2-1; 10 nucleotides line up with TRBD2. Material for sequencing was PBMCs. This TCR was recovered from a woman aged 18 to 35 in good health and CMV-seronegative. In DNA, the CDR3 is TGTGCCAGTAGTATAGAGGGACTAGCGTACAATGAGCAGTTCTTC. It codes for CASSIEGLAYNEQFF.